This T cell receptor beta chain was retrieved from a study of blood T cell repertoires in COVID-19. The V gene's germline CDR1 is MNHEY and CDR2 SVGEGT. The CDR3 consists of 16 residues. Losses at the gene ends were 6 bases for V and 5 bases for J; bases not matched to a gene: 13. Clones were sequenced by immunoSEQ multiplex PCR, and TCRdb holds only the in-frame ones, with some missing. The repertoire holds under 250,000 clones, with around four fifths as singletons. Sequenced: peripheral blood. The rearrangement uses TRBV6-2 or TRBV6-3 and TRBJ1-2; 9 bases map to TRBD1. The sequence was collected from a woman in her 70s with acute or convalescent COVID-19. CDR3 protein: CASSLSRDRVMYGYTF. CDR3 bases: TGTGCCAGCAGCCTCTCGCGGGACAGGGTTATGTATGGCTACACCTTC.